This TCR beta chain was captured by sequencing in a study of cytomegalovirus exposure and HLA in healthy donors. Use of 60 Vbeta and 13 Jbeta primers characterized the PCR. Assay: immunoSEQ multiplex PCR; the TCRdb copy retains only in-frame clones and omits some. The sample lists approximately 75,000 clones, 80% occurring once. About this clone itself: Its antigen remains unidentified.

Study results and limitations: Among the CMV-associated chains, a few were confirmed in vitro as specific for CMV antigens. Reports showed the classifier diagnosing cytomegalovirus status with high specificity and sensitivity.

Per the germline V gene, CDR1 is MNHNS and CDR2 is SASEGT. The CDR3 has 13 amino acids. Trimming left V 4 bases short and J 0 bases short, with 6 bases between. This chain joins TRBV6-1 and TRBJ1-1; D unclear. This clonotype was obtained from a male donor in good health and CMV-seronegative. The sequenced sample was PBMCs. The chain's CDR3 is CASSVVVNTEAFF. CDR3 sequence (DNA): TGTGCCAGCAGTGTGGTAGTGAACACTGAAGCTTTCTTT.